This is a list of T cell receptor beta chains from one sample in a study of blood T cell repertoires in COVID-19. Profiled with immunoSEQ multiplex PCR; TCRdb holds only in-frame clones, not every one. The sample records more than 300,000 clones, under 90% being singletons. Sequencing was done on a sample of PBMCs or T cells enriched from blood (not recorded which). These receptors were collected from a man aged 30 to 39 who had recovered from COVID-19. Each CDR3 is given with its conserved first and last residue. D genes are given only for firm matches. Size tells how often a clone was seen (once, few, many) or the class of an expanded clone, and some rows leave it out.

CDR3 DNA | CDR3 protein | J gene | clone size | D gene | CDR3 length | V gene
TGCGCCAACTGCCTAGGACAGGGGCCTCCCAATGAGCAGTTCTTC | CANCLGQGPPNEQFF | TRBJ2-1 | NA | TRBD1 | 15 | TRBV5-1
TGCGCCAGCAGCTTGGCGGCTAGCGCGAACACCGGGGAGCTGTTTTTT | CASSLAASANTGELFF | TRBJ2-2 | NA | NA | 16 | TRBV5-1
TGTGCCAGCTCCCGGACAGAAGGCGCCTCTGGAAACACCATATATTTT | CASSRTEGASGNTIYF | TRBJ1-3 | few | NA | 16 | TRBV18
TGTGCCAGCTCACCTTACGGACTCGACCAACTTAACTATGGCTACACCTTC | CASSPYGLDQLNYGYTF | TRBJ1-2 | NA | NA | 17 | TRBV18
TGTGCCAGCAGCGTAGATGGGACTAGCGTGGCCTACGAGCAGTACTTC | CASSVDGTSVAYEQYF | TRBJ2-7 | NA | TRBD2 | 16 | TRBV9
TGCAGTGCTAGTGAGCGGGGGACCCTCTACGAGCAGTACTTC | CSASERGTLYEQYF | TRBJ2-7 | NA | TRBD2 | 14 | TRBV20-1
TGTGCCAGTAGACCGGGACAGAGTTCGAGAATGAACACTGAAGCTTTCTTT | CASRPGQSSRMNTEAFF | TRBJ1-1 | once | TRBD1 | 17 | TRBV19
TGCGCCAGCAGCCCAAGCAGGGCGGTGAACACTGAAGCTTTCTTT | CASSPSRAVNTEAFF | TRBJ1-1 | NA | NA | 15 | TRBV5-1
TGCAGCGAGCGGACAGGCTCCTACAATGAGCAGTTCTTC | CSERTGSYNEQFF | TRBJ2-1 | NA | TRBD1 | 13 | TRBV29-1
TGTGCCAGCAGTTTATTACAGGGTCAGCCCCAGCATTTT | CASSLLQGQPQHF | TRBJ1-5 | NA | NA | 13 | TRBV28
TGTGCCAGTAGTCCTACCCAAGGACTAGCGGGCCATTCGGATACGCAGTATTTT | CASSPTQGLAGHSDTQYF | TRBJ2-3 | NA | TRBD2 | 18 | TRBV19
TGCAGTGCCGCGGATATAAACGAGCAGTACTTC | CSAADINEQYF | TRBJ2-7 | NA | NA | 11 | TRBV20-1
TGCGCCAGCAGCTTCACGACTAGCGGTCCCACAGATACGCAGTATTTT | CASSFTTSGPTDTQYF | TRBJ2-3 | NA | TRBD2 | 16 | TRBV5-1
TGTGCCAGCAGCACTTACAGGGGGCGCCCCTACAATGAGCAGTTCTTC | CASSTYRGRPYNEQFF | TRBJ2-1 | NA | NA | 16 | TRBV21-1
TGTGCCAGCAGCTTAGAAAGGGGGCAGAACACTGAAGCTTTCTTT | CASSLERGQNTEAFF | TRBJ1-1 | few | TRBD1 | 15 | TRBV11-2
TGTGCCAGCAGCTTGTTGACAGGGGGAGGCTACACCTTC | CASSLLTGGGYTF | TRBJ1-2 | NA | TRBD1 | 13 | TRBV5-4
TGCGCCAGCAGCTTCGGACAGGGAAGTGAAAAACTGTTTTTT | CASSFGQGSEKLFF | TRBJ1-4 | NA | TRBD1 | 14 | TRBV5-1
TGTGCCAGCAGCCCAGGCCTATATTTGTCGACAGGCGCCCACGAGCAGTACTTC | CASSPGLYLSTGAHEQYF | TRBJ2-7 | NA | NA | 18 | TRBV7-6
TGTGCCAGCTCGGGAGCCGCGGGTGGGAATCAGCCCCAGCATTTT | CASSGAAGGNQPQHF | TRBJ1-5 | NA | NA | 15 | TRBV18
TGTGCCAGCAGCCCGACTAGCGCCTATACGCAGTATTTT | CASSPTSAYTQYF | TRBJ2-3 | NA | TRBD2 | 13 | TRBV28
TGTGCCACCCTAGAGAACACTGAAGCTTTCTTT | CATLENTEAFF | TRBJ1-1 | NA | NA | 11 | TRBV6-5
TGCGCCAGCAGCCAAGATCGGTCTAGCACAGATACGCAGTATTTT | CASSQDRSSTDTQYF | TRBJ2-3 | once | NA | 15 | TRBV4-1
TGTGCCTGGAGTGGTGGGACAGGATACTATGGCTACACCTTC | CAWSGGTGYYGYTF | TRBJ1-2 | NA | TRBD1 | 14 | TRBV30
TGCAGCGCCCAACTAAACGACAGGGGCAACGAGCAGTACTTC | CSAQLNDRGNEQYF | TRBJ2-7 | NA | TRBD1 | 14 | TRBV29-1
TGTGCCAGCAGCTTAGCGGTGGGTGGCGGGGATGAAGATACGCAGTATTTT | CASSLAVGGGDEDTQYF | TRBJ2-3 | NA | NA | 17 | TRBV7-2
TGCGCCAGCAGCCAGGAGGTTGTGGGGGGAACTCCCTACGAGCAGTACTTC | CASSQEVVGGTPYEQYF | TRBJ2-7 | NA | NA | 17 | TRBV4-1
TGTGCCAGCAGCAGGATGCAGGACTACGAGCAGTACTTC | CASSRMQDYEQYF | TRBJ2-7 | NA | NA | 13 | TRBV13
TGTGCCAGCAGCTTATGGCGGGAGACTGTCTCCTACGAGCAGTACTTC | CASSLWRETVSYEQYF | TRBJ2-7 | NA | TRBD2 | 16 | TRBV11-3
TGCGCCAGCAGCCAATTGGGACTGCCAATGAATGAGCAGTTCTTC | CASSQLGLPMNEQFF | TRBJ2-1 | NA | NA | 15 | TRBV4-1
TGTGCCAGTAGCCCGAGGGGGTCAGGGCTTGAAGCTTTCTTT | CASSPRGSGLEAFF | TRBJ1-1 | NA | NA | 14 | TRBV19
TGCAGCGTTGAAGGACAGGAATCATCCCAAGCGGATGAGCAGTTCTTC | CSVEGQESSQADEQFF | TRBJ2-1 | NA | NA | 16 | TRBV29-1
TGTGCCAGCAGCAAGCGACAGGGGGACAACGAGCAGTACTTC | CASSKRQGDNEQYF | TRBJ2-7 | NA | TRBD1 | 14 | TRBV7-9
TGCAGCGTGGAGACCGGGACAGGGTATAGACACGAGCAGTACTTC | CSVETGTGYRHEQYF | TRBJ2-7 | NA | TRBD1 | 15 | TRBV29-1
TGTGCCACCAGCAGAGATTTCCGGCCTGGACGTGGGGCCGAATATAATTCACCCCTCCACTTT | CATSRDFRPGRGAEYNSPLHF | TRBJ1-6 | NA | NA | 21 | TRBV15
TGTGCCAGCAGTTTTGAAGCACCCTCCTACAATGAGCAGTTCTTC | CASSFEAPSYNEQFF | TRBJ2-1 | NA | NA | 15 | TRBV27
TGTGCCAGCAGCTTAGGGGCTCGGACAGGCGTTTATCAAGAGACCCAGTACTTC | CASSLGARTGVYQETQYF | TRBJ2-5 | NA | TRBD1 | 18 | TRBV11-3
TGTGCCAGCAGCCCCGGGGACAGTTACTACGAGCAGTACTTC | CASSPGDSYYEQYF | TRBJ2-7 | NA | TRBD1 | 14 | TRBV7-8
TGTGCCAGCAGCTTTGGATCTCGAGCGGGGTTAGAGACCCAGTACTTC | CASSFGSRAGLETQYF | TRBJ2-5 | once | TRBD2 | 16 | TRBV11-3
TGCGCCAGCAGCCGAAGCGGGAGCTCCTACAATGAGCAGTTCTTC | CASSRSGSSYNEQFF | TRBJ2-1 | NA | TRBD2 | 15 | TRBV5-1
TGTGCCAGCTCACCCCAACAGGACCTCTACGAGCAGTACTTC | CASSPQQDLYEQYF | TRBJ2-7 | NA | NA | 14 | TRBV18
TGTGCCAGCAGTTTACGTACAGGCTCCTACAATGAGCAGTTCTTC | CASSLRTGSYNEQFF | TRBJ2-1 | NA | NA | 15 | TRBV28
TGTGCCAGCAGATCAGGGGGCTCCTACGAGCAGTACTTC | CASRSGGSYEQYF | TRBJ2-7 | once | TRBD1 | 13 | TRBV12-3/TRBV12-4
TGTGCCAGCAGCCCTTCAAAGGGCGGAGGAGAAAAACTGTTTTTT | CASSPSKGGGEKLFF | TRBJ1-4 | NA | NA | 15 | TRBV5-4
TGTGCCAGCAGTTTGGACAGGTGGTATGGCTACACCTTC | CASSLDRWYGYTF | TRBJ1-2 | NA | TRBD1 | 13 | TRBV27
TGTGCCAGCAGCCTCGGACAGAGGGGGACTGAAGCTTTCTTT | CASSLGQRGTEAFF | TRBJ1-1 | NA | NA | 14 | TRBV5-4
TGTGCCAGCAGTGTGCAGAATTCACCCCTCCACTTT | CASSVQNSPLHF | TRBJ1-6 | NA | NA | 12 | TRBV25-1
TGTGCCAGCAGTTTAAGCGCGACTCTCTCCTACAATGAGCAGTTCTTC | CASSLSATLSYNEQFF | TRBJ2-1 | NA | NA | 16 | TRBV27
TGTGCCAGCAGCTTAGGGTATGAGGGTGGCTATGGCTACACCTTC | CASSLGYEGGYGYTF | TRBJ1-2 | once | NA | 15 | TRBV7-8
TGTGCCAGCCTCGTGCAGGCTAGCACAGATACGCAGTATTTT | CASLVQASTDTQYF | TRBJ2-3 | once | NA | 14 | TRBV2
TGTGCCAGCAGCTTAGTCGGTCAATCGACTGAAGCTTTCTTT | CASSLVGQSTEAFF | TRBJ1-1 | NA | NA | 14 | TRBV13
TGTGCCAGCAGCCTACAGGATGGTGGCTACACCTTC | CASSLQDGGYTF | TRBJ1-2 | few | NA | 12 | TRBV12-3/TRBV12-4
TGTGCCAGTAGTATAGATCCCGGCTCTGGAAACACCATATATTTT | CASSIDPGSGNTIYF | TRBJ1-3 | NA | NA | 15 | TRBV19
TGTGCCTCCCAGACTAGCGGGCCCTACGAGCAGTACTTC | CASQTSGPYEQYF | TRBJ2-7 | NA | TRBD2 | 13 | TRBV7-2
TGTGCCACCAGCATGACTAGCGGGCGACGCTCCTACAATGAGCAGTTCTTC | CATSMTSGRRSYNEQFF | TRBJ2-1 | NA | TRBD2 | 17 | TRBV24-1
TGTGCCAGCAGCTCGGGACTAGCGGGGGAGGATACGCAGTATTTT | CASSSGLAGEDTQYF | TRBJ2-3 | once | TRBD2 | 15 | TRBV11-2
TGTGCCAGTAGTATCCCACTTGCCGCCCCCTTGGAGCAGTTCTTC | CASSIPLAAPLEQFF | TRBJ2-1 | NA | NA | 15 | TRBV19
TGCGCCAGCAGCTCAGGGTTTCCCACAGATACGCAGTATTTT | CASSSGFPTDTQYF | TRBJ2-3 | once | NA | 14 | TRBV5-1
TGTGCCAGCAGTTACTCGACTCGAGGGAACACTGAAGCTTTCTTT | CASSYSTRGNTEAFF | TRBJ1-1 | NA | NA | 15 | TRBV6-5
TGTGCCAGCAGCTTAGCAGGGCGGGGCACTGAAGCTTTCTTT | CASSLAGRGTEAFF | TRBJ1-1 | NA | NA | 14 | TRBV7-9
TGTGCCAGCTCACCGTCGGAGAACTATGGCTACACCTTC | CASSPSENYGYTF | TRBJ1-2 | NA | NA | 13 | TRBV18